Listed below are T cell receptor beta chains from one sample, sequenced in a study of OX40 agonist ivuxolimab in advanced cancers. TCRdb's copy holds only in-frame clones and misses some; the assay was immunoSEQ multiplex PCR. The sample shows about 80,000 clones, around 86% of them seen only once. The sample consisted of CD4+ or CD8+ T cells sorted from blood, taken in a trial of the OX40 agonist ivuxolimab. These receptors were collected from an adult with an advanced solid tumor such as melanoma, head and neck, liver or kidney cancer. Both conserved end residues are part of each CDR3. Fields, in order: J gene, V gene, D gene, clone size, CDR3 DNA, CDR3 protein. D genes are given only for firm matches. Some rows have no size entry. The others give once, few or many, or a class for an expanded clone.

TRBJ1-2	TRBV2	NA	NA	TGTGCCAGCTCACCCGGGGGCTATGGCTACACCTTC	CASSPGGYGYTF
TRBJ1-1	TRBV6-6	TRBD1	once	TGTGCCAGCAGTTGGGACAGGGCTAGCACTGAAGCTTTCTTT	CASSWDRASTEAFF
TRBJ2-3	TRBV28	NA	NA	TGTGCCAGCAGACCAGCGTCCTACACAGATACGCAGTATTTT	CASRPASYTDTQYF
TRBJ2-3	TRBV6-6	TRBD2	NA	TGTGCCAGCAGTTCGCAGCGGGGGGGGGCAGATACGCAGTATTTT	CASSSQRGGADTQYF
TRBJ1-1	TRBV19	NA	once	TGTGCCAGTATAAGTTCCGCACCTAGGGCTTTCTTT	CASISSAPRAFF
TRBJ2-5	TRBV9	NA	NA	TGTGCCAGCAGCCCCCAGTCCGAGACCCAGTACTTC	CASSPQSETQYF
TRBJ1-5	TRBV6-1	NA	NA	TGTGCCAGCAGTGAAGCCGGACAGAATCAGCCCCAGCATTTT	CASSEAGQNQPQHF
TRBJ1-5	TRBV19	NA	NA	TGTGCCAGTAGTATATGGGCCTCAGGTTTGAATAGCAATCAGCCCCAGCATTTT	CASSIWASGLNSNQPQHF
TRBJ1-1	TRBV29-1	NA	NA	TGCAGCGTTGAACAGGGGAAGCGTATAGCTTTCTTT	CSVEQGKRIAFF
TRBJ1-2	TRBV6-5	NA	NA	TGTGCCAGCCAGTTAGGGACAAGCTATGGCTACACCTTC	CASQLGTSYGYTF
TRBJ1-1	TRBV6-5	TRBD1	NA	TGTGCCAGCAGTATGGGCAGGGGGCGGGAGACTGAAGCTTTCTTT	CASSMGRGRETEAFF
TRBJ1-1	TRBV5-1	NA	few	TGCGCCACTTCCAGGGAAGGGGGCACTGAAGCTTTCTTT	CATSREGGTEAFF
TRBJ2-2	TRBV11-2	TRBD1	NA	TGTGCCAGCAGCCCTTCTTCGGGACAGGGGAAGACCGGGGAGCTGTTTTTT	CASSPSSGQGKTGELFF
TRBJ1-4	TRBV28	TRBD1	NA	TGTGCCAGCAGTTTATGGGGGACAGATTCTAATGAAAAACTGTTTTTT	CASSLWGTDSNEKLFF
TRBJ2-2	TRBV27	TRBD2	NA	TGTGCCAGCAGTTTACGCGGACTAGCGGAGAACACCGGGGAGCTGTTTTTT	CASSLRGLAENTGELFF
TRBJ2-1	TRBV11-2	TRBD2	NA	TGTGCCAGCAGCTTAGCGGGACTAGCGGGGGGCTCCTACAATGAGCAGTTCTTC	CASSLAGLAGGSYNEQFF
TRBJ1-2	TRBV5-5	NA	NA	TGTGCCAGCAGCTTGGCCGGGGGCAGATCCAACTATGGCTACACCTTC	CASSLAGGRSNYGYTF
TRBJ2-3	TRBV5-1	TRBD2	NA	TGCGCCAGCAGCCCGTTAGCGGGGGGGCCAGATACGCAGTATTTT	CASSPLAGGPDTQYF
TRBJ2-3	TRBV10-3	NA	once	TGTGCCATCAGTGAGGGGATTTCCAGGAGGGGAACAGATACGCAGTATTTT	CAISEGISRRGTDTQYF
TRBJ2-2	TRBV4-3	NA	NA	TGCGCCAAAGCCAGGAGGGCCGGGGAGCTGTTTTTT	CAKARRAGELFF
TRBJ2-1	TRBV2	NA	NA	TGTGCCAGCACGCATACAGAGTACAATGAGCAGTTCTTC	CASTHTEYNEQFF
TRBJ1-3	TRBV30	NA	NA	TGTGCCTGGAGTGCTGGAGGGTCGATAAACACCATATATTTT	CAWSAGGSINTIYF
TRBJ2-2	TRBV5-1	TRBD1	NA	TGCGCCAGCAGCAAGGGACAGCCCACCGGGGAGCTGTTTTTT	CASSKGQPTGELFF
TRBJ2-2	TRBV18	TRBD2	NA	TGTGCCAGCTCCCTACGACTAGCGCTGAACACCGGGGAGCTGTTTTTT	CASSLRLALNTGELFF
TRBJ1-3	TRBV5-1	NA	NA	TGCGCCAGCAGCTTGGGGGGGACCGAGAACACCATATATTTT	CASSLGGTENTIYF
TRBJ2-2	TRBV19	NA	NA	TGTGCCAGTAGTATAGTAACAGGGAACGCCGGGGAGCTGTTTTTT	CASSIVTGNAGELFF
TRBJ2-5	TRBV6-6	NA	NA	TGTGCCAGCAGTTACGGGACATTACAAGAGACCCAGTACTTC	CASSYGTLQETQYF
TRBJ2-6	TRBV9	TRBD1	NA	TGTGCCAGCAGCGGACAGGGCCGGGTCAACGTCCTGACTTTC	CASSGQGRVNVLTF
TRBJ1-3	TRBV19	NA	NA	TGTGCCAGTAGTATATCACACTCTGGAAACACCATATATTTT	CASSISHSGNTIYF
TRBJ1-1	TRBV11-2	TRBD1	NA	TGTGCCAGCAGCCGGCCGGGACAGGGGTCAGCGAACACTGAAGCTTTCTTT	CASSRPGQGSANTEAFF
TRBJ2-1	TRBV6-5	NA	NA	TGTGCCAGCAGTCGAGTAGACCCCTACAATGAGCAGTTCTTC	CASSRVDPYNEQFF
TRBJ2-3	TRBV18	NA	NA	TGTGCCAGCTCCCCCCCTAGCACAGATACGCAGTATTTT	CASSPPSTDTQYF
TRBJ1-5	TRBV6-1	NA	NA	TGTGCCAGCAGTGGACACGGCAATCAGCCCCAGCATTTT	CASSGHGNQPQHF
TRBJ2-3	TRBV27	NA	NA	TGTGCCAGCAGTTTTAAGTACACAGATACGCAGTATTTT	CASSFKYTDTQYF
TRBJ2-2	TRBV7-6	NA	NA	TGTGCCAGCTCTAAAGTCGGGGGGCCAGACACCGGGGAGCTGTTTTTT	CASSKVGGPDTGELFF
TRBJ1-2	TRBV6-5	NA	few	TGTGCCAGCAGTAAAGGACAGATCTATGGCTACACCTTC	CASSKGQIYGYTF
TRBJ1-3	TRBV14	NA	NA	TGTGCCAGCGGACGGGAAAGCATGATCTCTGGAAACACCATATATTTT	CASGRESMISGNTIYF
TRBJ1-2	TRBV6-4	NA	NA	TGTGCCAGCAGTGCTGGGGTTAACTATGGCTACACCTTC	CASSAGVNYGYTF
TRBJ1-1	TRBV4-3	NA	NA	TGCGCCAGCAGCCAAGGTGGGGGAAAGGACTCTGAAGCTTTCTTT	CASSQGGGKDSEAFF
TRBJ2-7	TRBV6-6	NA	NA	TGTGCCAGCGAAAAACAGGGTTTGGGCGAGCAGTACTTC	CASEKQGLGEQYF
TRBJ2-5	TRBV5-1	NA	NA	TGCGCCAGCAGGAGGGGAGTCGAGACCCAGTACTTC	CASRRGVETQYF
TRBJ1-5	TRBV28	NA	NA	TGTGCCACAACCAGGGATCCAAGGAGACAGCCCCAGCATTTT	CATTRDPRRQPQHF
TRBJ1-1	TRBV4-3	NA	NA	TGCGCCAGCAGCCAAGTGGAAAGAATGAACACTGAAGCTTTCTTT	CASSQVERMNTEAFF
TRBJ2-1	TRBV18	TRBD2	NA	TGTGCCAGCTCACCAGGTGTAGCGGGAGGGGTCAATGAGCAGTTCTTC	CASSPGVAGGVNEQFF
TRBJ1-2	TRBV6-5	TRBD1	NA	TGTGCCAGCAGTTACTCCTTGACAGGGCTCCTCTATGGCTACACCTTC	CASSYSLTGLLYGYTF
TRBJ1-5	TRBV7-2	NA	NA	TGTGCCAGCAGCGGGACGGACACATTAAGCAATCAGCCCCAGCATTTT	CASSGTDTLSNQPQHF
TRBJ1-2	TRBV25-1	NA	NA	TGTGCCAGCAGTGAGCAGGTTTTTCGTGGCTACACCTTC	CASSEQVFRGYTF
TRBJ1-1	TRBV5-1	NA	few	TGCGCCAGCAGCTTTGACAGCAGGAACACTGAAGCTTTCTTT	CASSFDSRNTEAFF
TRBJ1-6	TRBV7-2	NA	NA	TGTGCCAGCAGCTTAGTATCAGGTGGATTAAATAATTCACCCCTCCACTTT	CASSLVSGGLNNSPLHF
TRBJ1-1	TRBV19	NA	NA	TGTGCCAGTAGTATCTCCGGGACAAACAAACGGGGGTCTGAAGCTTTCTTT	CASSISGTNKRGSEAFF
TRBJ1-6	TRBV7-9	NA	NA	TGTGCCAGCAGCTTAGGGCAGGGAGGTGGTTCACCCCTCCACTTT	CASSLGQGGGSPLHF
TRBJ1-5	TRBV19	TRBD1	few	TGTGCCAGTAGGACAGGGAATCAGCCCCAGCATTTT	CASRTGNQPQHF
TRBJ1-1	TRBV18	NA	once	TGTGCCAGCTCAGGTATTTCGAACACTGAAGCTTTCTTT	CASSGISNTEAFF
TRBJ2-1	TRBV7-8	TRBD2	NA	TGTGCCAGCAGCACTCTAGCGGGTTTCTACAATGAGCAGTTCTTC	CASSTLAGFYNEQFF
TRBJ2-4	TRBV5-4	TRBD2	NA	TGTGCCAGCAGCCACGGGACTAGCGGGGCCAAAAACATTCAGTACTTC	CASSHGTSGAKNIQYF
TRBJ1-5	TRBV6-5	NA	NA	TGTGCCAGCAGGCCGACAGCAAGCAATCAGCCCCAGCATTTT	CASRPTASNQPQHF
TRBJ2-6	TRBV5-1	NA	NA	TGCGCCAGCAGCCCCCCGAGGGCTGGGGCCAACGTCCTGACTTTC	CASSPPRAGANVLTF
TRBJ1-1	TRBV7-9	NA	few	TGTGCCAGCAGCTTAGCGTACAGGCAGAACACTGAAGCTTTCTTT	CASSLAYRQNTEAFF
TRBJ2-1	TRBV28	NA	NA	TGTGCCAGCAGTCCGGGGGGCCGGAGCAATGAGCAGTTCTTC	CASSPGGRSNEQFF
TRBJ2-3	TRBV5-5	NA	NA	TGTGCCAGCAGCTTTTCCCTCGGGGAGGATACGCAGTATTTT	CASSFSLGEDTQYF